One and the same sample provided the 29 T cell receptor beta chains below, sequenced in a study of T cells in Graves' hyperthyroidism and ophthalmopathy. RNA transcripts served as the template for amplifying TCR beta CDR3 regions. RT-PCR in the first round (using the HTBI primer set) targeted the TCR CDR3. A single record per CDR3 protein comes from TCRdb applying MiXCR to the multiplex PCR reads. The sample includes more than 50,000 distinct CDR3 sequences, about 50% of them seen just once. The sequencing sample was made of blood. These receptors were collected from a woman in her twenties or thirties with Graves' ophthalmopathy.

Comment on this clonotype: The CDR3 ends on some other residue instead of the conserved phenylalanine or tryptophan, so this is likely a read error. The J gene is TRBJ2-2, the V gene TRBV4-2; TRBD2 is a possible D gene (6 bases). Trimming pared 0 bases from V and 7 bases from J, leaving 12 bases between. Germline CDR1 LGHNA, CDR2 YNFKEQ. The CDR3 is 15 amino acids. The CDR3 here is CASSQEEGWVGELFL. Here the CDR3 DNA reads TGTGCCAGCAGCCAAGAGGAGGGGTGGGTCGGGGAGCTGTTTTTG.

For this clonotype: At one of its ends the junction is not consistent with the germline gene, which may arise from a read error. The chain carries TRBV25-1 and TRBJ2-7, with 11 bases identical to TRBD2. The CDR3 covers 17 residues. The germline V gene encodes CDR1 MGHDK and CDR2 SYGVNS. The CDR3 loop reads CVSSGPLAGGGGYEQYF. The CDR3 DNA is TGTGTCAGCAGTGGCCCCTTAGCGGGAGGGGGGGGGTACGAGCAGTACTTC.

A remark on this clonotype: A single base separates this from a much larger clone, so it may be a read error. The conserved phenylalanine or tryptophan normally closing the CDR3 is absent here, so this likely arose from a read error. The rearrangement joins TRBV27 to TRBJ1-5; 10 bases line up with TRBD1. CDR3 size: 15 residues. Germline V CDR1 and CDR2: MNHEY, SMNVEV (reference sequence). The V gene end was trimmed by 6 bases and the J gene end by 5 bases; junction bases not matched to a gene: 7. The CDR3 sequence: CASRAGDRGHQPQHL. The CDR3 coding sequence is TGTGCCAGCAGGGCGGGGGACAGGGGCCATCAGCCCCAGCATCTT.

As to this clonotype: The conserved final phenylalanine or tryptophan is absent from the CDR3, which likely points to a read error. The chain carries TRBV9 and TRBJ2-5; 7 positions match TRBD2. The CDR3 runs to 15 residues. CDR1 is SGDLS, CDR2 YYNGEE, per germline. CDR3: CVSSVSPGGGETQYL. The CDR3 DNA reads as TGTGTCAGCAGCGTATCCCCGGGAGGTGGGGAGACCCAGTACCTC.

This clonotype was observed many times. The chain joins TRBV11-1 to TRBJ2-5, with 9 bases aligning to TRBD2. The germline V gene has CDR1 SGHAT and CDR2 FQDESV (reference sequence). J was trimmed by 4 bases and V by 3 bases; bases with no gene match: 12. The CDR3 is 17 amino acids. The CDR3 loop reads CASSFRGGGKAVETQYF. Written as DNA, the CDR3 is TGTGCCAGCAGCTTCCGCGGGGGGGGAAAAGCAGTAGAGACCCAGTACTTC.

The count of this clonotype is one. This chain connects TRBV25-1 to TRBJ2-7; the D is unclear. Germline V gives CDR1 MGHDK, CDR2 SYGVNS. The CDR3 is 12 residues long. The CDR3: CARVLGGYEQYF. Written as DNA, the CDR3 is TGTGCTAGAGTGCTGGGTGGGTACGAGCAGTACTTC.

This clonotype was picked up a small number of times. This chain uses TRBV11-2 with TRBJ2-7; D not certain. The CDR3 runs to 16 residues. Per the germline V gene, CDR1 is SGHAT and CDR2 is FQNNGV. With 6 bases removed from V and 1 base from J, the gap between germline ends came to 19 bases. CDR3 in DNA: TGTGCCAGCAGTCCCACCGCCGGTTTTCAATCCTACGAGCAGTACTTC. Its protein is CASSPTAGFQSYEQYF.

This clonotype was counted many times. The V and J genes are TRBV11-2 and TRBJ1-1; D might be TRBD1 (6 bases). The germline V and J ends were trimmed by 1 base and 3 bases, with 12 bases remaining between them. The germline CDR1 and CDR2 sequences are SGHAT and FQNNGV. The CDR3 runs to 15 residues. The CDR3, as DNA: TGTGCCAGCAGCTTAGGGCAGGGGATTTACACTGAAGCTTTCTTT. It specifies CASSLGQGIYTEAFF. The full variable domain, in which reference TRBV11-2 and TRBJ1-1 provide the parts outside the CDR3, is EAGVAQSPRYKIIEKRQSVAFWCNPISGHATLYWYQQILGQGPKLLIQFQNNGVVDDSQLPKDRFSAERLKGVDSTLKIQPAKLEDSAVYLCASSLGQGIYTEAFFGQGTRLTVV.

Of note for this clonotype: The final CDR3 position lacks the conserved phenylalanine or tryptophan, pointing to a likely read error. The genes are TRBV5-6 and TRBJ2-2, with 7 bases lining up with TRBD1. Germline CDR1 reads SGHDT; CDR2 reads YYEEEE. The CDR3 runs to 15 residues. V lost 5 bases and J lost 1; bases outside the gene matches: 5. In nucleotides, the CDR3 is TGTGCCAGCAGGAGCTGGGACAGGAACACCGGGGAGCTGTTTCTT. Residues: CASRSWDRNTGELFL.

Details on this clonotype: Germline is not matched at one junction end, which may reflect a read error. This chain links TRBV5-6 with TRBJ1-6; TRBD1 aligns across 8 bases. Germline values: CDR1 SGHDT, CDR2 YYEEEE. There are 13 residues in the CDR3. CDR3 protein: CASSSDRDSPFRF. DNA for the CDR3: TGTGCCAGCAGCTCGGACAGGGATTCACCCTTCCGCTTT.

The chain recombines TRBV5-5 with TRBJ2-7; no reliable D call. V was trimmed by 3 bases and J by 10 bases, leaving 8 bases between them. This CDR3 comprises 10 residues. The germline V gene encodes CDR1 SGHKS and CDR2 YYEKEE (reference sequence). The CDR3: CASSSWVQYF. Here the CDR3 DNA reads TGTGCCAGCAGCTCCTGGGTACAGTACTTC. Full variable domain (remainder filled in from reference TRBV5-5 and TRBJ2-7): DAGVTQSPTHLIKTRGQQVTLRCSPISGHKSVSWYQQVLGQGPQFIFQYYEKEERGRGNFPDRFSARQFPNYSSELNVNALLLGDSALYLCASSSWVQYFGPGTRLTVT.

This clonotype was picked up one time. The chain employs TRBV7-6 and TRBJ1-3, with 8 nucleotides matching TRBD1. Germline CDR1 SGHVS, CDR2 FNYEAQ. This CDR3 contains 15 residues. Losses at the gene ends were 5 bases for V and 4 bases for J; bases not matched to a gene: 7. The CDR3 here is CASSQDRVSGNTIYF. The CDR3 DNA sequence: TGTGCCAGCAGCCAGGACAGGGTATCCGGAAACACCATATATTTT.

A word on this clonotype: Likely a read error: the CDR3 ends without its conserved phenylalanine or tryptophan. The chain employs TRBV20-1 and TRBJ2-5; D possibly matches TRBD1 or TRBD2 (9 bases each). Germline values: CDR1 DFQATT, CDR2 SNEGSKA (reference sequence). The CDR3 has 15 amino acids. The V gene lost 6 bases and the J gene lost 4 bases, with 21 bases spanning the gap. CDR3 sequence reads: CSAQSLAGQGETQYS. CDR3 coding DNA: TGCAGTGCCCAGAGTCTAGCGGGACAGGGAGAGACCCAGTACTCC.

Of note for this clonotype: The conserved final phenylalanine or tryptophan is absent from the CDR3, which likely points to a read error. The CDR3 nucleotides read TGTGCCAGCAATGGACAGGGCTCAGATACTCAGTATCTT. This translates into CASNGQGSDTQYL. The genes are TRBV2 and TRBJ2-3, with TRBD1 matching over 8 bases. This CDR3 contains 13 residues. CDR1 and CDR2 (germline): SNHLY, FYNNEI.

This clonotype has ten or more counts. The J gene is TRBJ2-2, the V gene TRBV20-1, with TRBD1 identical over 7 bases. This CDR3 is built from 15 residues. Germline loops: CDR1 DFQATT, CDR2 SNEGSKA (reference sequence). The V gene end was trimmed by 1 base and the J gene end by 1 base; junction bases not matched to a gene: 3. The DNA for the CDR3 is TGCAGTGCTAGAGCCCGGGACAGGAACACCGGGGAGCTGTTTTTT. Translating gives CSARARDRNTGELFF.

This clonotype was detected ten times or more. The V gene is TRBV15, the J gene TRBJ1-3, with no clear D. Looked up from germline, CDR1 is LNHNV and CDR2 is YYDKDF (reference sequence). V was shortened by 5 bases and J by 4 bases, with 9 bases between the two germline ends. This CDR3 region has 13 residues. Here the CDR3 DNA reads TGTGCCACCAGCGCAATTTTGGGAAACACCATATATTTT. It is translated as CATSAILGNTIYF.

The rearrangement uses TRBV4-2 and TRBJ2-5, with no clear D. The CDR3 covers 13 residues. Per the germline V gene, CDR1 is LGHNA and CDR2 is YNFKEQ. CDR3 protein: CGNSQKDPETQYF. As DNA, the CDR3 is TGTGGCAACAGCCAAAAGGACCCAGAGACCCAGTACTTC.

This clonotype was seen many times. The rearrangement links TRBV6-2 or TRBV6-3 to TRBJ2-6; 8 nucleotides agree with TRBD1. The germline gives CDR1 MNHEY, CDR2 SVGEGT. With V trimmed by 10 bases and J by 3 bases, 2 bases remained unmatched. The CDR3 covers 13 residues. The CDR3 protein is CATGQGGANVLTF. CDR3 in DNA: TGTGCCACTGGACAGGGTGGGGCCAACGTCCTGACTTTC.

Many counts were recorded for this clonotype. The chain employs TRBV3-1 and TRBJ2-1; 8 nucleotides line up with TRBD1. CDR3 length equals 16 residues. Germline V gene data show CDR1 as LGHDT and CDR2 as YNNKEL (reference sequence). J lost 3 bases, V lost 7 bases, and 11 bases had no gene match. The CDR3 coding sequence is TGTGCCAGCACGTACGACTTAGGACAGGGCTACAATGAGCAGTTCTTC. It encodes CASTYDLGQGYNEQFF.

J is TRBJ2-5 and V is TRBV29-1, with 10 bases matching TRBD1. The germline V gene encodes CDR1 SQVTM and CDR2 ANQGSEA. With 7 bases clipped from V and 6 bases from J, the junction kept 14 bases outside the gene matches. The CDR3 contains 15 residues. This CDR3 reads CSDIEDRGISKTQYF. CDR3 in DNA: TGCAGCGATATTGAGGACAGGGGGATATCGAAGACCCAGTACTTC.

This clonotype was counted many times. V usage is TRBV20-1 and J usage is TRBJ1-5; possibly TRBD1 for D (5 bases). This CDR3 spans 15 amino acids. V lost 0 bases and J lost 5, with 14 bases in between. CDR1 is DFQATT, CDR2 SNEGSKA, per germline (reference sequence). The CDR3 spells CSARDYVGGYQPQHF. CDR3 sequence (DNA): TGCAGTGCTAGAGATTATGTGGGGGGGTATCAGCCCCAGCATTTT.

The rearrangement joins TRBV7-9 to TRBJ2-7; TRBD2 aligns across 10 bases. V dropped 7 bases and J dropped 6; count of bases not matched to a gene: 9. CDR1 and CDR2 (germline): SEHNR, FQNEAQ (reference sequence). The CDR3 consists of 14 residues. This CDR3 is CASTPGTSVGEQYF. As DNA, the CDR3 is TGTGCCAGCACCCCCGGGACTAGCGTCGGCGAGCAGTACTTC.

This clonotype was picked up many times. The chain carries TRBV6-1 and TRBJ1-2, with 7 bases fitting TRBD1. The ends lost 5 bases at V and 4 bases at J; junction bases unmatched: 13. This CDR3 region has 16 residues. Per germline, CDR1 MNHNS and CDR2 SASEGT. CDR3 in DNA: TGTGCCAGCAGTTACCCCGCTGTCGCAGGGGGCTATGGCTACACCTTC. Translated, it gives CASSYPAVAGGYGYTF.

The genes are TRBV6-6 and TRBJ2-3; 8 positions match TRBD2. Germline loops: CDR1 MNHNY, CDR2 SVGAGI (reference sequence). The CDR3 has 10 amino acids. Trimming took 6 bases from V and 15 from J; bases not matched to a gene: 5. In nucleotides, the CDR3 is TGTGCCAGCAGAGGGACTAGAAAATATTTT. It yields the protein CASRGTRKYF.

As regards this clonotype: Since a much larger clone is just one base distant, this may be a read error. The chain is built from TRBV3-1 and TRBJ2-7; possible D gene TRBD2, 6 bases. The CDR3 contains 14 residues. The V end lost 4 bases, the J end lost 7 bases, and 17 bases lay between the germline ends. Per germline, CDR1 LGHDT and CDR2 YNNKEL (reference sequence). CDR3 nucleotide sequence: TGTGCCAGCAGCCTACGAGGATCTGCGGGAGAGCAGTACTTC. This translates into CASSLRGSAGEQYF.

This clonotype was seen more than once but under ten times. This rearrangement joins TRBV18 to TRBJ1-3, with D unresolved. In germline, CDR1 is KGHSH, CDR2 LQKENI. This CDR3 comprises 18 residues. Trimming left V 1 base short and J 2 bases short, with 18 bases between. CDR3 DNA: TGTGCCAGCTCACCACGGCTCAGTCCGAAGTCGGCTGGAAACACCATATATTTT. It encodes CASSPRLSPKSAGNTIYF.

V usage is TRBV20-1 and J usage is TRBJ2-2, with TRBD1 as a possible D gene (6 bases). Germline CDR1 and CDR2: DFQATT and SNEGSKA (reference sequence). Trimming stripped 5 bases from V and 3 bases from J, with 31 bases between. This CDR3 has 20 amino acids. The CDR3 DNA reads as TGCAGTGCTCCCCCTGGGGCAGGGGCCCTTAGTTATGGCTACACCGGGGAGCTGTTTTTT. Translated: CSAPPGAGALSYGYTGELFF.

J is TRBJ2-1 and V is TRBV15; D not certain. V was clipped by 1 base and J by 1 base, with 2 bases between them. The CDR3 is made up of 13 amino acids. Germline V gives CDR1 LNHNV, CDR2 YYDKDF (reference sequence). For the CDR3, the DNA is TGTGCCACCAGCAGAGGGTCCTACAATGAGCAGTTCTTC. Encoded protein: CATSRGSYNEQFF.

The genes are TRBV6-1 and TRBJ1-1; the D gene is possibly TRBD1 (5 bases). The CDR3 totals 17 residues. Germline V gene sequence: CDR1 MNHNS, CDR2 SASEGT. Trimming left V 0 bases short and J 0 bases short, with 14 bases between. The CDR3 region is CASSEARPGTLNTEAFF. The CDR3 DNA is TGTGCCAGCAGTGAAGCAAGGCCCGGGACTTTGAACACTGAAGCTTTCTTT.